A single sample gave rise to the 12 T cell receptor beta chains below, sequenced in a study of early T cells in non-severe SARS-CoV-2 infection. TCRdb re-derived calls from the 5' RACE reads in MiXCR, one entry per CDR3 protein. The sample lists some 55,000 distinct CDR3 sequences, roughly 13% occurring once. The sequencing input was whole blood. The receptors shown here come from an adult who was a healthcare worker with PCR-confirmed SARS-CoV-2 infection or an uninfected control (not recorded which).

This chain links TRBV30 with TRBJ2-1; D is uncertain. Trimming removed 0 bases at V and 7 bases at J, with 7 bases between. The germline V gene has CDR1 GTSNPN and CDR2 SVGIG (reference sequence). The length of the CDR3 is 12 residues. CDR3 region: CAWSVVGNEQFF. The DNA for the CDR3 is TGTGCCTGGAGTGTAGTTGGTAATGAGCAGTTCTTC.

This clonotype was picked up many times. The chain carries TRBV5-5 and TRBJ2-3, with unresolved D. CDR1 and CDR2 (germline): SGHKS, YYEKEE (reference sequence). Trimming left V 0 bases short and J 2 bases short, with 7 bases between. The CDR3 consists of 14 residues. The CDR3 region is CASSLELVTDTQYF. The CDR3 bases are TGTGCCAGCAGCTTGGAGCTAGTCACAGATACGCAGTATTTT.

The chain couples TRBV7-9 to TRBJ1-5; possible D gene TRBD1, 5 bases. Trimming removed 3 bases at V and 11 bases at J, with 8 bases between. Germline V gene sequence: CDR1 SEHNR, CDR2 FQNEAQ (reference sequence). The CDR3 contains 11 residues. CDR3 sequence (DNA): TGTGCCAGCAGCTTCCAGGGCGCCCAGCATTTT. The encoded protein is CASSFQGAQHF. Full variable domain (missing parts from reference TRBV7-9 and TRBJ1-5): DTGVSQNPRHKITKRGQNVTFRCDPISEHNRLYWYRQTLGQGPEFLTYFQNEAQLEKSRLLSDRFSAERPKGSFSTLEIQRTEQGDSAMYLCASSFQGAQHFGDGTRLSIL.

This clonotype appeared many times. This sequence joins TRBV5-1 and TRBJ2-3; D perhaps matches TRBD1 (5 bases). V lost 0 bases, J lost 0 bases, and 8 bases lay in between. Germline CDR1 and CDR2: SGHRS and YFSETQ. The CDR3 is 15 residues long. CDR3 sequence reads: CASSLGQSSTDTQYF. The DNA for the CDR3 is TGCGCCAGCAGCTTGGGACAGTCTAGCACAGATACGCAGTATTTT.

This clonotype was detected ten times or more. The genes are TRBV6-5 and TRBJ1-2; tentative D call: TRBD1 (6 bases). The CDR3 is 13 amino acids. Between the trimmed V and J ends, which lost 6 bases and 2 bases, there was a span of 10 bases. CDR1 MNHEY and CDR2 SVGAGI come from the germline V gene. The CDR3 sequence: CASRAGQNYGYTF. CDR3 bases: TGTGCCAGCAGGGCAGGACAGAACTATGGCTACACCTTC.

The chain carries TRBV11-2 and TRBJ2-7; a possible D gene is TRBD1 (5 bases). Germline CDR1 SGHAT, CDR2 FQNNGV. This CDR3 has 16 residues. The germline V and J ends were trimmed by 0 bases and 5 bases, with 17 bases remaining between them. Here the CDR3 reads CASSLDQTGRADEQYF. In nucleotides, the CDR3 is TGTGCCAGCAGCTTAGACCAGACCGGCAGGGCCGACGAGCAGTACTTC. Using reference TRBV11-2 and TRBJ2-7 for the parts outside the CDR3, the full variable domain is EAGVAQSPRYKIIEKRQSVAFWCNPISGHATLYWYQQILGQGPKLLIQFQNNGVVDDSQLPKDRFSAERLKGVDSTLKIQPAKLEDSAVYLCASSLDQTGRADEQYFGPGTRLTVT.

This clonotype was detected many times. The rearrangement uses TRBV20-1 and TRBJ2-6, with TRBD2 matching 10 bases. V dropped 0 bases and J dropped 2; count of bases not matched to a gene: 13. This CDR3 comprises 20 residues. In germline, CDR1 is DFQATT, CDR2 SNEGSKA (reference sequence). Here the CDR3 reads CSARDSRRSGGIPGANVLTF. CDR3 sequence (DNA): TGCAGTGCTAGAGATTCTAGGCGTAGCGGGGGGATACCTGGGGCCAACGTCCTGACTTTC.

This clonotype has a handful of counts. The chain has TRBV20-1 and TRBJ2-7, with 11 bases aligning to TRBD2. The CDR3 runs to 12 residues. The J segment lost 5 bases and the V segment lost 6 bases, leaving 3 bases of the junction unmatched. CDR1 DFQATT and CDR2 SNEGSKA come from the germline V gene (reference sequence). Here the CDR3 DNA reads TGCAGTGCGGGGGGACTAGCGGACGAGCAGTACTTC. Protein product: CSAGGLADEQYF.

This clonotype was counted a few times. The V gene is TRBV11-3, the J gene TRBJ2-2, with D perhaps TRBD1 (6 bases). The CDR3 spans 17 residues. V lost 1 base to trimming and J lost 3 bases, with 15 bases between them. CDR1 and CDR2 (germline): SGHNT, YENEEA. CDR3 DNA sequence: TGTGCCAGCAGCTTAGTTCAGGGGCGCAAGGACACCGGGGAGCTGTTTTTT. Translated: CASSLVQGRKDTGELFF.

The rearrangement joins TRBV11-3 to TRBJ2-1, with 13 bases identical to TRBD2. Per germline, CDR1 SGHNT and CDR2 YENEEA. The CDR3 length is 16 residues. The ends lost 5 bases at V and 9 bases at J; junction bases unmatched: 10. CDR3 nucleotide sequence: TGTGCCAGCAGCGCACTAGCGGGAGGGACGTGGGCTGAGCAGTTCTTC. It encodes CASSALAGGTWAEQFF.

J is TRBJ2-1 and V is TRBV4-1; D is unresolved. CDR1 MGHRA and CDR2 YSYEKL come from the germline V gene. The CDR3 is made up of 14 amino acids. Trimming cost V 1 base and J 9 bases, with 13 bases left between them. The DNA for the CDR3 is TGCGCCAGCAGCCAAGTCGCGGATCTGGGTGAGCAGTTCTTC. Translated, it gives CASSQVADLGEQFF.

In this sample, this clonotype turned up many times. The rearrangement links TRBV11-2 to TRBJ1-6; possibly TRBD1 for D (5 bases). V was trimmed by 3 bases and J by 13 bases, leaving 7 bases between them. This CDR3 is 11 amino acids long. Germline V gene data show CDR1 as SGHAT and CDR2 as FQNNGV. The CDR3 loop reads CASSFSGPLHF. The CDR3 DNA reads as TGTGCCAGCAGCTTTTCAGGGCCCCTCCACTTT.